The next 22 T cell receptor beta chains were all read from a single sample in a study of graft-versus-host responses after intestinal transplantation (dated by TCRdb to the early 2020s). Library prep was done by the immunoSEQ multiplex PCR assay. Entries here come from immuneACCESS through TCRdb and include only in-frame sequences with V and J called. Some clones fail to appear in such tables; in the studies checked, an unresolved V gene covers under half of the shortfall, and the cause of the remainder is unknown. The sample table contains about 88,000 clones; only one count was recorded for under 95% of them. The biggest ten clones account for approximately 0.32% of the sample. Taken with the paper, the label for time point translates to: cells obtained before transplantation from donor or recipient. Antigens of these TCRs are unknown. Sequenced material: unstimulated CD4+ T cells sorted from spleen or lymph node cells, taken before transplant. These receptors came from a human donor who was the organ donor for an intestinal transplant.

The rearrangement joins TRBV30 to TRBJ1-1; D may be TRBD1 (6 bases). The germline gives CDR1 GTSNPN, CDR2 SVGIG (reference sequence). The V end lost 8 bases, the J end lost 5 bases, and 15 bases lay between the germline ends. The CDR3 runs to 12 residues. CDR3 nucleotides: TGTGCCACCGGACAGCGTCGAACTGAAGCTTTCTTT. As protein: CATGQRRTEAFF.

The chain has TRBV10-2 and TRBJ2-1; 7 bases map to TRBD2. Per germline, CDR1 WSHSY and CDR2 SAAADI. V lost 4 bases and J lost 8; bases outside the gene matches: 14. The CDR3 covers 16 residues. The CDR3 is CASSAHGSGTGYEQFF. In DNA, the CDR3 is TGCGCCAGCAGTGCACACGGGAGCGGGACTGGGTATGAGCAGTTCTTC.

The chain combines TRBV7-6 with TRBJ2-7, with 7 bases identical to TRBD1. In germline, CDR1 is SGHVS, CDR2 FNYEAQ. J lost 2 bases, V lost 4 bases, and 5 bases had no gene match. The CDR3 is 14 residues long. The chain's CDR3 is CASSSRQGPYEQYF. The CDR3 bases are TGTGCCAGCAGCTCTCGACAGGGCCCCTACGAGCAGTACTTC.

In regard to this clone: Other DNA sequences in this sample translate to the same CDR3. CDR3 bases: TGCGCCAGCAGCTTGGATGTGACAGGGGGCGCGGATACGCAGTATTTT. It translates to CASSLDVTGGADTQYF. The rearrangement links TRBV5-1 to TRBJ2-3; 10 positions match TRBD1. Unmatched junction bases numbered 7, after V lost 0 bases and J lost 6 bases. The germline gives CDR1 SGHRS, CDR2 YFSETQ. This CDR3 comprises 16 residues. Full variable domain (rest looked up from reference TRBV5-1 and TRBJ2-3): KAGVTQTPRYLIKTRGQQVTLSCSPISGHRSVSWYQQTPGQGLQFLFEYFSETQRNKGNFPGRFSGRQFSNSRSEMNVSTLELGDSALYLCASSLDVTGGADTQYFGPGTRLTVL.

This clone was detected once. J is TRBJ2-2 and V is TRBV7-3, with 10 bases fitting TRBD2. Germline V lookup: CDR1 SGHTA, CDR2 FQGTGA. The junction had 4 bases not matched to a gene; V was cut back by 6 bases and J by 6 bases. CDR3 size: 14 residues. CDR3 DNA sequence: TGTGCCAGCAGAGAAAGCGGGAGGGCCGGGGAGCTGTTTTTT. Its translation: CASRESGRAGELFF.

J is TRBJ1-3 and V is TRBV6-6; a possible D gene is TRBD1 (6 bases). Per germline, CDR1 MNHNY and CDR2 SVGAGI (reference sequence). This CDR3 comprises 13 residues. The CDR3 sequence: CASDRGSGNTIYF. The CDR3 DNA sequence: TGTGCTTCTGATAGGGGGTCTGGAAACACCATATATTTT.

The chain recombines TRBV9 with TRBJ2-2; 9 bases map to TRBD1. The CDR3 contains 16 residues. Germline values: CDR1 SGDLS, CDR2 YYNGEE. Trimming at V came to 5 bases and at J to 8 bases, leaving 13 bases not matched to a gene. CDR3 in amino acids: CASSALGQGSLGELFF. The CDR3 nucleotides read TGTGCCAGCAGTGCCCTCGGACAGGGGTCTCTGGGGGAGCTGTTTTTT. The full variable domain, in which reference TRBV9 and TRBJ2-2 provide the parts outside the CDR3, is DSGVTQTPKHLITATGQRVTLRCSPRSGDLSVYWYQQSLDQGLQFLIQYYNGEERAKGNILERFSAQQFPDLHSELNLSSLELGDSALYFCASSALGQGSLGELFFGEGSRLTVL.

The chain has TRBV25-1 and TRBJ1-4, with D possibly TRBD1 on 6 matching bases. Germline V lookup: CDR1 MGHDK, CDR2 SYGVNS. Trimming took off 5 bases at V and 8 bases at J, with 24 bases between the two ends. CDR3 length equals 17 residues. CDR3 region: CASSPWGLPATKEKLFF. The CDR3 bases are TGTGCCAGCAGTCCCTGGGGGCTTCCTGCGACCAAGGAAAAACTGTTTTTT. Combining the CDR3 with reference TRBV25-1 and TRBJ1-4 gives the whole variable domain EADIYQTPRYLVIGTGKKITLECSQTMGHDKMYWYQQDPGMELHLIHYSYGVNSTEKGDLSSESTVSRIRTEHFPLTLESARPSHTSQYLCASSPWGLPATKEKLFFGSGTQLSVL.

The rearrangement links TRBV20-1 to TRBJ2-7; 7 bases agree with TRBD2. Germline V gene data show CDR1 as DFQATT and CDR2 as SNEGSKA (reference sequence). This CDR3 spans 11 amino acids. V shed 6 bases, J shed 4 bases, and the junction held 3 bases outside the gene matches. The CDR3 region has the DNA TGCAGTGCCACGCGGGGGTACGAGCAGTACTTC. It specifies CSATRGYEQYF.

The rearrangement joins TRBV5-1 to TRBJ1-1; D is unclear. Germline lookup yields CDR1 SGHRS and CDR2 YFSETQ. The CDR3 loop spans 14 amino acids. V dropped 5 bases and J dropped 0 bases, with 11 bases sitting between them. The DNA for the CDR3 is TGCGCCAGCAGTCTGGAGCCGCTGAACACTGAAGCTTTCTTT. Translation: CASSLEPLNTEAFF.

V is TRBV5-6 and J is TRBJ2-7, with 9 positions matching TRBD2. The CDR3 runs to 18 residues. The germline V gene encodes CDR1 SGHDT and CDR2 YYEEEE. Unmatched junction bases numbered 14, after V lost 4 bases and J lost 0 bases. The CDR3 spells CASSTGLARGSGSYEQYF. The CDR3 nucleotides are TGTGCCAGCAGCACCGGACTAGCGCGGGGGAGCGGCTCCTACGAGCAGTACTTC.

The V call is TRBV6-5, the J call TRBJ1-1, with D hard to call. V dropped 5 bases and J dropped 2 bases, with 12 bases sitting between them. Germline V gene sequence: CDR1 MNHEY, CDR2 SVGAGI. This CDR3 comprises 14 residues. The CDR3 nucleotides read TGTGCCAGCAGTGGCCAGATCTTTAACACTGAAGCTTTCTTT. Residues: CASSGQIFNTEAFF.

This sequence joins TRBV28 and TRBJ1-3; D is undetermined. This CDR3 is built from 13 residues. Looked up from germline, CDR1 is MDHEN and CDR2 is SYDVKM. Trimming removed 3 bases from V and 7 bases from J, with 10 bases in between. The CDR3 region is CASSLVLGNTIYF. CDR3 bases: TGTGCCAGCAGTTTGGTACTAGGGAACACCATATATTTT.

The rearrangement uses TRBV4-1 and TRBJ2-2; 13 bases line up with TRBD2. The ends lost 5 bases at V and 8 bases at J; junction bases unmatched: 8. Germline loops: CDR1 MGHRA, CDR2 YSYEKL. This CDR3 is built from 16 residues. The CDR3 nucleotides read TGCGCCAGCAGCTATGGACTAGCGGGAGTTTTGGGGGAGCTGTTTTTT. Translation: CASSYGLAGVLGELFF.

The gene calls are TRBV5-1 and TRBJ1-1, with D unclear. The CDR3 has 15 amino acids. The V end was cut by 0 bases, the J end by 2 bases, with 11 bases between. Looked up from germline, CDR1 is SGHRS and CDR2 is YFSETQ. For the CDR3, the DNA is TGCGCCAGCAGCTTGGGTCAGGTGGGTAACACTGAAGCTTTCTTT. This sequence encodes CASSLGQVGNTEAFF. The full variable domain, in which reference TRBV5-1 and TRBJ1-1 provide the parts outside the CDR3, is KAGVTQTPRYLIKTRGQQVTLSCSPISGHRSVSWYQQTPGQGLQFLFEYFSETQRNKGNFPGRFSGRQFSNSRSEMNVSTLELGDSALYLCASSLGQVGNTEAFFGQGTRLTVV.

This chain links TRBV7-6 with TRBJ1-1, with D possibly being TRBD1 (6 bases). The germline V gene encodes CDR1 SGHVS and CDR2 FNYEAQ. This CDR3 is built from 14 residues. V gave up 3 bases and J gave up 1 base, with 9 bases separating them. CDR3 protein: CASSFPTGNTEAFF. CDR3 DNA sequence: TGTGCCAGCAGCTTCCCGACAGGGAACACTGAAGCTTTCTTT.

The V gene is TRBV14, the J gene TRBJ1-6; D gene unclear. The V and J ends lost 0 bases and 7 bases respectively, with 7 bases between them. The V gene's germline CDR1 is SGHDN and CDR2 FVKESK. This CDR3 has 14 residues. The CDR3 nucleotides are TGTGCCAGCAGCCAAGAACTGGTGAATTCACCCCTCCACTTT. This gives the protein CASSQELVNSPLHF.

V and J are TRBV18 and TRBJ1-2; D is undetermined. This CDR3 is built from 14 residues. Germline assignment: CDR1 KGHSH and CDR2 LQKENI. With 2 bases removed from V and 4 bases from J, the gap between germline ends came to 11 bases. CDR3: CASSPSQQTYGYTF. The CDR3, as DNA: TGTGCCAGCTCACCAAGTCAACAAACCTATGGCTACACCTTC.

Note on this clone: One end of the junction does not line up with germline, which may come from a read error. This chain uses TRBV11-2 with TRBJ1-2; D is possibly TRBD1 (5 bases). Germline V lookup: CDR1 SGHAT, CDR2 FQNNGV. This CDR3 contains 14 residues. The CDR3: CASSAPGFSYDYTF. The CDR3 bases are TGTGCCAGCAGCGCACCAGGGTTCTCCTATGACTACACCTTC.

The V call is TRBV2, the J call TRBJ1-4; D perhaps matches TRBD1 (6 bases). Germline CDR1 is SNHLY and CDR2 is FYNNEI. V lost 6 bases and J 13 bases, leaving 12 bases between the germline ends. This CDR3 has 11 amino acids. CDR3 loop: CASRSPDRLFF. CDR3 coding DNA: TGTGCCAGCAGATCGCCGGACAGACTGTTTTTT.

CDR3 sequence reads: CASSSTTSGSEQYF. The CDR3 nucleotides read TGCGCCAGCAGCTCGACGACTAGCGGGAGCGAGCAGTACTTC. The rearrangement joins TRBV5-1 to TRBJ2-7; TRBD2 aligns across 12 bases. The J segment lost 6 bases and the V segment lost 3 bases, leaving 4 bases of the junction unmatched. CDR3 length: 14 amino acids. Germline assignment: CDR1 SGHRS and CDR2 YFSETQ.

The CDR3 sequence: CASSEARVRTGELFF. Written as DNA, the CDR3 is TGTGCCAGCAGTGAAGCGCGGGTTCGCACCGGGGAGCTGTTTTTT. This rearrangement joins TRBV2 to TRBJ2-2, with D perhaps matching TRBD2 (5 bases). V dropped 0 bases and J dropped 4 bases, with 9 bases sitting between them. CDR1 and CDR2 (germline): SNHLY, FYNNEI. This CDR3 region has 15 residues.